Listed below are T cell receptor beta chains from one sample, sequenced in a study of T cell repertoires in cytomegalovirus infection. TCRdb analysed the reads with MiXCR anew, one entry per CDR3 protein. This table has some 350,000 distinct CDR3 sequences, around 18% appearing once. Sequencing was carried out using PBMCs. The receptors shown here come from a human donor in good health (CMV status not recorded). Some clones in this sample may be carry-over from other donors' samples. Each CDR3 is given with its conserved first and last residue. Clone sizes are given selectively: once, few, many, or a class where the clone is expanded.

V gene: TRBV27; clone size: .; J gene: TRBJ2-2; CDR3 protein: CASSLASSGRSGELFF
V gene: TRBV4-1; clone size: many; J gene: TRBJ2-7; CDR3 protein: CASSQGTSRSYEQYF
V gene: TRBV5-1; clone size: .; J gene: TRBJ1-2; CDR3 protein: CASSLADNYDGYTF
V gene: TRBV4-1; clone size: few; J gene: TRBJ1-2; CDR3 protein: CASSQRQGDYGYTF
V gene: TRBV4-3; clone size: few; J gene: TRBJ2-1; CDR3 protein: CASSRSGGADNEQFF
V gene: TRBV20-1; clone size: many; J gene: TRBJ2-3; CDR3 protein: CSARQTSGRALDTQYF
V gene: TRBV18; clone size: .; J gene: TRBJ2-1; CDR3 protein: CASSPSPGVEQFF
V gene: TRBV5-1; clone size: few; J gene: TRBJ2-3; CDR3 protein: CASSLFRASDTQYF
V gene: TRBV19; clone size: .; J gene: TRBJ1-5; CDR3 protein: CASSTAGSQPQHF
V gene: TRBV12-3/TRBV12-4; clone size: .; J gene: TRBJ1-4; CDR3 protein: CASREGRGSTNEKLFF
V gene: TRBV27; clone size: .; J gene: TRBJ2-1; CDR3 protein: CASSLGTTFTYNEQFF
V gene: TRBV4-2; clone size: .; J gene: TRBJ2-1; CDR3 protein: CASSQDGEWGARNEQFF
V gene: TRBV6-5; clone size: .; J gene: TRBJ2-3; CDR3 protein: CATRWGAPTDTQYF
V gene: TRBV7-2; clone size: many; J gene: TRBJ1-3; CDR3 protein: CASSPGRGPSSGNTIYF
V gene: TRBV7-9; clone size: many; J gene: TRBJ2-1; CDR3 protein: CASSLGRAGDPLNEQFF
V gene: TRBV27; clone size: .; J gene: TRBJ2-1; CDR3 protein: CASSLRVAGATYNEQFF
V gene: TRBV7-2; clone size: many; J gene: TRBJ2-7; CDR3 protein: CASSLIGSYEQYF
V gene: TRBV27; clone size: .; J gene: TRBJ1-4; CDR3 protein: CASSPTGRPMELFF
V gene: TRBV20-1; clone size: many; J gene: TRBJ2-1; CDR3 protein: CSAIPGQSPYNEQFF
V gene: TRBV18; clone size: .; J gene: TRBJ2-3; CDR3 protein: CASSPMGQGPTDTQYF
V gene: TRBV7-9; clone size: few; J gene: TRBJ1-1; CDR3 protein: CASSFRFGDPEAFF
V gene: TRBV4-1; clone size: few; J gene: TRBJ2-1; CDR3 protein: CASSRLEGSYNEQFF
V gene: TRBV9; clone size: few; J gene: TRBJ1-1; CDR3 protein: CASSVAASLNTEAFF
V gene: TRBV28; clone size: .; J gene: TRBJ1-3; CDR3 protein: CASSPPQGAGNTIYF
V gene: TRBV19; clone size: few; J gene: TRBJ1-1; CDR3 protein: CASSPRGENTEAFF